The T cell receptor beta chain under discussion was sequenced for a study of type 1 regulatory T cells. At the level of the study: T-allo10 is an in vitro-generated, Tr1-enriched CD4 T cell product specific for alloantigen.

The V end was cut by 6 bases, the J end by 0 bases, with 14 bases between. The germline gives CDR1 SNHLY, CDR2 FYNNEI. The CDR3 consists of 15 residues. In regard to this clonotype: The antigen is undetermined.

TCRdb called the reads again in MiXCR, with one record for every CDR3 protein. The table includes 20,000 to 25,000 distinct CDR3 sequences, about half detected once. The rearrangement links TRBV2 to TRBJ1-2; TRBD1 might be the D (6 bases). Material: cultured T cells, either the whole culture or a sorted T cell fraction (not recorded which). The TCR was taken from a human donor in good health. This chain's CDR3 is CASSPQGLTNYGYTF. DNA of the CDR3: TGTGCCAGCAGCCCACAGGGCCTGACTAACTATGGCTACACCTTC.